This TCR beta chain appears in the sequencing data of a study of blood T cells in healthy people across ages. Alongside a J-beta primer mix, a sample-barcoded 5' primer served in a second PCR lasting 7 to 11 cycles. The template-switch adaptor was a 5' adaptor with 12 random nucleotides. It tagged each cDNA molecule. MiXCR, applied by TCRdb to the 5' RACE reads, yields one record per CDR3 protein. The data show roughly 680,000 distinct CDR3 sequences, under 25% seen once. Findings and caveats of the study: With age, beta diversity per million T cells declined roughly linearly, significantly by approximately 41.

This clonotype was seen more than once but under ten times. Antigen unknown. Germline-derived CDR1 and CDR2 are SGHRS and YFSETQ. Trimming took 3 bases from V and 2 from J, leaving 14 bases between them. The CDR3 totals 16 residues. The sequencing sample was made of blood. The source of this sequence is a man between 65 and 79 years old in good health. The V call is TRBV5-1, the J call TRBJ2-2; D unclear. The CDR3 DNA follows: TGCGCCAGCAGCTCACACGGTAGCAGTAACACCGGGGAGCTGTTTTTT. This translates into CASSSHGSSNTGELFF.